Listed below are T cell receptor beta chains from one sample, sequenced in a study of response to subunit inactivated influenza vaccine. Using its own MiXCR run on the RT-PCR reads, TCRdb lists one record per CDR3 protein. This sample has 450,000 to 700,000 distinct CDR3 sequences; 12% to 15% occur once, and the top ten carry roughly 11%. The source material was PBMCs from blood, sampled about 13 days after vaccination. These receptor sequences come from a man in his forties or fifties who received an inactivated influenza vaccine. Both conserved end residues are part of each CDR3. A D gene is named only where the DNA matches it firmly. Expanded clones get a size class; other rows say once, few or many, or leave the size out.

>TRBV5-1|NA|few|TRBJ2-2|16
TGCGCCAGCAGCTTTCTGAGTTTGGGGAACACCGGGGAGCTGTTTTTT
CASSFLSLGNTGELFF
>TRBV12-3/TRBV12-4|TRBD2|NA|TRBJ2-7|16
TGTGCCAGCAGCCCCGGACTAGCGGGAGGACTCTACGAGCAGTACTTC
CASSPGLAGGLYEQYF
>TRBV29-1|NA|many|TRBJ2-2|15
TGCAGCGCTATTAATAGGGGAGTCGGTACCGGGGAGCTGTTTTTT
CSAINRGVGTGELFF
>TRBV6-1|TRBD1|NA|TRBJ1-2|15
TGTGCCAGCACCCAGCCTGGGACAGGGATCTATGGCTACACCTTC
CASTQPGTGIYGYTF
>TRBV29-1|NA|many|TRBJ2-1|14
TGCAGCGTTGAAGGGCTAGCAGAGTACAATGAGCAGTTCTTC
CSVEGLAEYNEQFF
>TRBV5-8|NA|few|TRBJ2-1|13
TGTGCCAGCAGCTTTACCGGCGGAGGCGAGCAGTTCTTC
CASSFTGGGEQFF
>TRBV10-3|TRBD2|NA|TRBJ2-1|15
TGTGCCATCAGTCCTTCTCGGGGGGAGAAGGATGAGCAGTTCTTC
CAISPSRGEKDEQFF
>TRBV6-5|NA|NA|TRBJ2-2|15
TGTGCCAGCAGTTACGTGGGCGCGAACACCGGGGAGCTGTTTTTT
CASSYVGANTGELFF
>TRBV7-8|NA|few|TRBJ2-1|18
TGTGCCAGCAGCTTAGGAGGTTACGCAGCCTTCTCCTACAATGAGCAGTTCTTC
CASSLGGYAAFSYNEQFF
>TRBV4-3|NA|NA|TRBJ2-6|16
TGCGCCAGCAGCCAAGGGTACCTCTCTGGGGCCAACGTCCTGACTTTC
CASSQGYLSGANVLTF
>TRBV20-1|NA|NA|TRBJ1-4|13
TGCAGTGCTAGTTGGGGGGCCCCTGAAAAACTGTTTTTT
CSASWGAPEKLFF
>TRBV7-7|NA|few|TRBJ2-1|14
TGTGCTAGCAGCTTAGCGTCCGGTAAGGGTGAGCAGTTCTTC
CASSLASGKGEQFF
>TRBV5-1|NA|NA|TRBJ2-5|15
TGCGCCAGCAGCTCCGCAGGGATGGGCTTGGAGACCCAGTACTTC
CASSSAGMGLETQYF
>TRBV7-2|NA|many|TRBJ2-1|12
TGTGCCAGCAGCTTAGTAGCGACACAGGAGTTCTTC
CASSLVATQEFF
>TRBV11-2|NA|few|TRBJ2-1|13
TGTGCCAGCAGCTTAGAAGGGGCAATTGAGCAGTTCTTC
CASSLEGAIEQFF
>TRBV12-3/TRBV12-4|TRBD1|many|TRBJ2-1|15
TGTGCCAGCATCACAGGGGGCTCGACCTACAATGAGCAGTTCTTC
CASITGGSTYNEQFF
>TRBV20-1|TRBD2|NA|TRBJ2-1|18
TGCAGTGCTAGAGACCTCTTAACGGGAGGGCCCGCCTACAATGAGCAGTTCTTC
CSARDLLTGGPAYNEQFF